This TCR beta chain was recovered during a study of breast tumors, draining lymph nodes, adjacent tissues. Findings and limits, study-wide: Tumor repertoires ranked between lymph nodes and nontumor tissue in diversity, with V and J gene preferences. Data only fit, rather than demonstrated, lymph node origin of most tumor T cells. The data were judged consistent with most tumor T cells coming from lymph node and expanding in tumor.

In this sample, this clonotype turned up a few times. Its antigen is currently unknown. TCRdb reprocessed the multiplex PCR reads with MiXCR, giving one entry per CDR3 protein. This table holds 90,000 to 120,000 distinct CDR3 sequences, around 20% found once. CDR1 LNHDA and CDR2 SQIVND come from the germline V gene (reference sequence). CDR3 size: 14 residues. The trim removed 4 bases at V and 4 bases at J, leaving 4 bases unmatched. Breast cancer patients provided tissue from their axillary draining lymph nodes. This TCR was sampled from a female donor with breast cancer. Some clones in this sample may be carry-over from other donors' samples. The chain joins TRBV19 to TRBJ2-3, with 8 bases lining up with TRBD2. Sample: axillary lymph node tissue. CDR3 sequence: CASSSGRFPDTQYF. Written as DNA, the CDR3 is TGTGCCAGTAGTAGCGGGAGGTTTCCAGATACGCAGTATTTT.